These 28 T cell receptor beta chains were all obtained from the same sample, sequenced in a study of cytomegalovirus exposure and HLA in healthy donors. Primers for the PCR totalled 60 Vbeta and 13 Jbeta. Only in-frame clones appear in the TCRdb table, and some are missing; sequencing was by immunoSEQ multiplex PCR. Among about 140,000 clones, around three fifths were seen once, and the ten largest hold about 2.6%. The sample taken for sequencing was PBMCs. Receptors were obtained from a woman aged 40 to 50 in good health and CMV-seronegative.

This chain uses TRBV5-5 with TRBJ1-5; a possible D gene is TRBD1 (5 bases). Germline values: CDR1 SGHKS, CDR2 YYEKEE (reference sequence). Trimming cost V 6 bases and J 0 bases, with 10 bases left between them. CDR3 length: 14 residues. CDR3 coding DNA: TGTGCCAGCACCCGGGGGGATAGCAATCAGCCCCAGCATTTT. It specifies CASTRGDSNQPQHF.

The chain joins TRBV30 to TRBJ2-7, with 9 bases identical to TRBD2. Germline trimming cut 2 bases from V and 5 bases from J; bases unmatched to any gene: 4. This CDR3 has 13 amino acids. Germline CDR1 and CDR2: GTSNPN and SVGIG (reference sequence). In nucleotides, the CDR3 is TGTGCCTGGAGTCGCGGGGGGGCCCACGAGCAGTACTTC. Protein sequence: CAWSRGGAHEQYF.

This clone appeared a few times. This sequence joins TRBV4-1 and TRBJ1-5; 7 bases fit TRBD1. Germline trimming cut 4 bases from V and 0 bases from J; bases unmatched to any gene: 6. CDR1 is MGHRA, CDR2 YSYEKL, per germline. This CDR3 has 16 residues. The CDR3 region is CASSLSRDSSNQPQHF. Written as DNA, the CDR3 is TGCGCCAGCAGCCTCTCTCGGGACAGTAGCAATCAGCCCCAGCATTTT.

About this clone itself: Other DNA sequences in the sample encode the same CDR3. The chain has TRBV6-1 and TRBJ1-1; the D gene is possibly TRBD1 (6 bases). Germline CDR1 MNHNS, CDR2 SASEGT. With 7 bases removed from V and 1 base from J, the gap between germline ends came to 7 bases. The CDR3 has 12 residues. The CDR3, as DNA: TGTGCCAGCAAGACAGGGAACACTGAAGCTTTCTTT. It is translated as CASKTGNTEAFF.

This sequence joins TRBV11-1 and TRBJ2-1; TRBD2 agrees at 14 bases. CDR3 length equals 16 residues. Germline V gene lookup returns CDR1 SGHAT and CDR2 FQDESV (reference sequence). After removal of 5 bases from V and 6 bases from J, the junction contained 6 bases not matched to a gene. The DNA for the CDR3 is TGTGCCAGCAGCATCCGACTAGCGGGGGGGGGCAATGAGCAGTTCTTC. It translates to CASSIRLAGGGNEQFF. Looking up the rest from reference TRBV11-1 and TRBJ2-1 gives the full variable domain: EAEVAQSPRYKITEKSQAVAFWCDPISGHATLYWYRQILGQGPELLVQFQDESVVDDSQLPKDRFSAERLKGVDSTLKIQPAELGDSAMYLCASSIRLAGGGNEQFFGPGTRLTVL.

The rearrangement links TRBV29-1 to TRBJ2-5, with a possible D match to TRBD1 (6 bases). Trimming removed 5 bases at V and 3 bases at J, with 19 bases between. Germline CDR1 is SQVTM and CDR2 is ANQGSEA. The CDR3 loop spans 15 amino acids. CDR3 region: CSVSGAGVPEETQYF. CDR3 DNA: TGCAGCGTTTCCGGGGCAGGGGTCCCAGAAGAGACCCAGTACTTC. Variable domain in full (rest from reference TRBV29-1 and TRBJ2-5): SAVISQKPSRDICQRGTSLTIQCQVDSQVTMMFWYRQQPGQSLTLIATANQGSEATYESGFVIDKFPISRPNLTFSTLTVSNMSPEDSSIYLCSVSGAGVPEETQYFGPGTRLLVL.

In nucleotides, the CDR3 is TGTGCCAGCAGTGATACAGCGGGGAACACCGGGGAGCTGTTTTTT. Translating gives CASSDTAGNTGELFF. The chain joins TRBV6-4 to TRBJ2-2; D is perhaps TRBD2 (6 bases). V was pared by 3 bases and J by 1 base, with 9 bases between. CDR3 length equals 15 residues. Germline V gives CDR1 MRHNA, CDR2 SNTAGT.

This sequence joins TRBV5-6 and TRBJ1-6, with D perhaps matching TRBD1 (5 bases). The CDR3 extends over 15 amino acids. Germline-derived CDR1 and CDR2 are SGHDT and YYEEEE. Trimming left V 0 bases short and J 4 bases short, with 8 bases between. The CDR3 reads CASSLESGYNSPLHF. The CDR3, as DNA: TGTGCCAGCAGCTTGGAATCAGGGTATAATTCACCCCTCCACTTT.

This rearrangement joins TRBV30 to TRBJ2-4; possibly TRBD1 for D (6 bases). Trimming removed 6 bases from V and 2 bases from J, with 8 bases in between. This CDR3 has 12 amino acids. Germline assignment: CDR1 GTSNPN and CDR2 SVGIG (reference sequence). The CDR3 DNA reads TGTGCCTGCCAGGGGCCCAAAAACATTCAGTACTTC. This codes for CACQGPKNIQYF.

The CDR3 protein is CASSYSLSSSWETQYF. CDR3 in DNA: TGTGCCAGCAGTTACTCTCTGTCTAGCTCTTGGGAGACCCAGTACTTC. This sequence joins TRBV6-5 and TRBJ2-5; tentative D call: TRBD2 (5 bases). The ends were cut back, 0 bases at V and 5 bases at J, with 16 bases in the middle. Germline assignment: CDR1 MNHEY and CDR2 SVGAGI. This CDR3 is 16 amino acids long.

V usage is TRBV4-3 and J usage is TRBJ2-1; 7 nucleotides agree with TRBD2. The ends lost 0 bases at V and 7 bases at J; junction bases unmatched: 3. The CDR3 loop spans 14 amino acids. CDR1 and CDR2 from the germline V gene are LGHNA and YSLEER. The CDR3 region has the DNA TGCGCCAGCAGCCAAGATTGGGGAGGGAATGAGCAGTTCTTC. This sequence encodes CASSQDWGGNEQFF.

The rearrangement uses TRBV7-8 and TRBJ1-2; no clear D. CDR3 length: 13 residues. Trimming cost V 0 bases and J 4 bases, with 6 bases left between them. Germline V CDR1 and CDR2: SGHVS, FQNEAQ. The CDR3 reads CASSLARGYGYTF. The CDR3 DNA reads as TGTGCCAGCAGCTTAGCCCGAGGCTATGGCTACACCTTC.

J is TRBJ2-3 and V is TRBV7-8; 9 nucleotides match TRBD2. J gave up 6 bases and V 4 bases, and 8 bases lay outside the gene matches. CDR3 length equals 15 residues. Germline CDR1 reads SGHVS; CDR2 reads FQNEAQ. CDR3 DNA sequence: TGTGCCAGCAGCTCAGGCGCGGGGGGGATTGATACGCAGTATTTT. Encoded protein: CASSSGAGGIDTQYF.

The J gene is TRBJ1-2, the V gene TRBV7-6, with 7 nucleotides matching TRBD1. Germline trimming cut 0 bases from V and 4 bases from J; bases unmatched to any gene: 5. CDR1 and CDR2 (germline): SGHVS, FNYEAQ. There are 15 residues in the CDR3. The CDR3 sequence is CASSLAQGQAYGYTF. CDR3 in DNA: TGTGCCAGCAGCTTAGCCCAAGGACAGGCCTATGGCTACACCTTC.

The V and J genes are TRBV29-1 and TRBJ2-3; D remains ambiguous. This CDR3 has 12 amino acids. The V gene's germline CDR1 is SQVTM and CDR2 ANQGSEA. V lost 4 bases to trimming and J lost 0 bases, with 5 bases between them. The CDR3 DNA reads as TGCAGCGTTGGTCTGAGCACAGATACGCAGTATTTT. Protein sequence: CSVGLSTDTQYF.

CDR3 bases: TGTGCCAGCAGCGCGTTCGAGGGCGGCGAGCAGTACTTC. Translation: CASSAFEGGEQYF. This chain links TRBV9 with TRBJ2-7, with D perhaps matching TRBD2 (5 bases). The V end lost 3 bases, the J end lost 6 bases, and 13 bases lay between the germline ends. Germline V lookup: CDR1 SGDLS, CDR2 YYNGEE. The CDR3 sequence is 13 residues long.

The chain couples TRBV7-9 to TRBJ2-7; 10 nucleotides agree with TRBD1. CDR3 length: 13 residues. Germline V CDR1 and CDR2: SEHNR, FQNEAQ (reference sequence). V was pared by 5 bases and J by 9 bases, with 7 bases of the junction left unmatched. The CDR3 sequence: CASSRGQGVGQYF. CDR3 nucleotide sequence: TGTGCCAGCAGCCGTGGACAGGGGGTTGGGCAGTACTTC.

In this sample, this clone turned up a few times. The genes are TRBV5-4 and TRBJ2-7; perhaps TRBD2 as D (6 bases). This CDR3 has 16 residues. V lost 4 bases and J lost 1, with 18 bases in between. CDR1 and CDR2 from the germline V gene are SGHNT and YYREEE (reference sequence). In DNA, the CDR3 is TGTGCCAGCAGCCCCGGGGGAGGTGAAGGGTCCTACGAGCAGTACTTC. Translated, it gives CASSPGGGEGSYEQYF.

Only a few counts were recorded for this clone. V gene TRBV7-9 combines with J gene TRBJ2-7; D call uncertain. CDR3 size: 12 residues. Germline V lookup: CDR1 SEHNR, CDR2 FQNEAQ (reference sequence). V gave up 5 bases and J gave up 5 bases, with 10 bases separating them. This CDR3 is CASSAARDEQYF. CDR3 bases: TGTGCCAGCAGCGCGGCCCGGGACGAGCAGTACTTC. The full variable domain, completed using reference TRBV7-9 and TRBJ2-7, is DTGVSQNPRHKITKRGQNVTFRCDPISEHNRLYWYRQTLGQGPEFLTYFQNEAQLEKSRLLSDRFSAERPKGSFSTLEIQRTEQGDSAMYLCASSAARDEQYFGPGTRLTVT.

The V and J genes are TRBV4-1 and TRBJ1-1, with TRBD1 matching over 8 bases. Looked up from germline, CDR1 is MGHRA and CDR2 is YSYEKL. The CDR3 has 17 residues. With V trimmed by 4 bases and J by 2 bases, 12 bases remained unmatched. CDR3 in DNA: TGCGCCAGCAGCCGTGGGACAGGACAACAATTAAACACTGAAGCTTTCTTT. This translates into CASSRGTGQQLNTEAFF.

The chain uses TRBV9 and TRBJ1-1; TRBD1 might be the D (6 bases). Germline CDR1 is SGDLS and CDR2 is YYNGEE. This CDR3 is 14 amino acids long. V lost 4 bases and J lost 1, with 11 bases in between. The CDR3 region is CASSWGGGNTEAFF. In DNA, the CDR3 is TGTGCCAGCAGCTGGGGGGGCGGGAACACTGAAGCTTTCTTT.

The chain recombines TRBV14 with TRBJ1-1, with D hard to call. V was trimmed by 2 bases and J by 0 bases, leaving 10 bases between them. Germline V gene sequence: CDR1 SGHDN, CDR2 FVKESK. The CDR3 is 15 amino acids. Here the CDR3 reads CASSQLGAVNTEAFF. CDR3 DNA: TGTGCCAGCAGCCAATTAGGAGCGGTGAACACTGAAGCTTTCTTT. The full variable domain, in which reference TRBV14 and TRBJ1-1 provide the parts outside the CDR3, is EAGVTQFPSHSVIEKGQTVTLRCDPISGHDNLYWYRRVMGKEIKFLLHFVKESKQDESGMPNNRFLAERTGGTYSTLKVQPAELEDSGVYFCASSQLGAVNTEAFFGQGTRLTVV.

The rearrangement uses TRBV30 and TRBJ2-2; D uncertain. CDR1 and CDR2 from the germline V gene are GTSNPN and SVGIG (reference sequence). The CDR3 has 11 residues. V dropped 6 bases and J dropped 3 bases, with 5 bases sitting between them. In DNA form, the CDR3 reads TGTGCCTGCCTGTACACCGGGGAGCTGTTTTTT. It yields the protein CACLYTGELFF.

This clone was detected only once. The chain couples TRBV7-2 to TRBJ2-7; 12 bases line up with TRBD2. This CDR3 contains 14 residues. Germline CDR1 and CDR2: SGHTA and FQGNSA. V was pared by 5 bases and J by 7 bases, with 6 bases of the junction left unmatched. CDR3 nucleotide sequence: TGTGCCAGCAGCCCTAGCGGGGGGGCGCGGGAGCAGTACTTC. It is translated as CASSPSGGAREQYF.

This clone has just one count. V is TRBV7-9 and J is TRBJ1-2; 7 bases fit TRBD1. Germline V gene sequence: CDR1 SEHNR, CDR2 FQNEAQ (reference sequence). The CDR3 extends over 14 amino acids. V was pared by 5 bases and J by 4 bases, with 7 bases of the junction left unmatched. The CDR3 sequence is CASSGRDSSYGYTF. The DNA of the CDR3 is TGTGCCAGCAGCGGTAGGGACAGCTCCTATGGCTACACCTTC.

This chain uses TRBV9 with TRBJ2-3; TRBD2 aligns across 11 bases. CDR1 and CDR2 from the germline V gene are SGDLS and YYNGEE. The CDR3 runs to 15 residues. The V segment lost 0 bases and the J segment 4 bases; nucleotides outside the gene matches: 1. CDR3 sequence reads: CASSVVSGGADTQYF. The CDR3 DNA sequence: TGTGCCAGCAGCGTAGTTAGCGGGGGGGCAGATACGCAGTATTTT. Supplemented by reference TRBV9 and TRBJ2-3, the full variable domain reads DSGVTQTPKHLITATGQRVTLRCSPRSGDLSVYWYQQSLDQGLQFLIQYYNGEERAKGNILERFSAQQFPDLHSELNLSSLELGDSALYFCASSVVSGGADTQYFGPGTRLTVL.

The chain couples TRBV30 to TRBJ1-4; D is unresolved. CDR3 length: 12 amino acids. V lost 6 bases, J lost 5 bases, and 10 bases lay in between. CDR1 and CDR2 from the germline V gene are GTSNPN and SVGIG (reference sequence). Written as DNA, the CDR3 is TGTGCCTGTGGACCTAGCAATGAAAAACTGTTTTTT. Translation gives CACGPSNEKLFF.

This clone was recorded only once. The chain couples TRBV7-9 to TRBJ1-5; tentatively, D is TRBD1 (6 bases). V was clipped by 1 base and J by 7 bases, with 14 bases between them. This CDR3 spans 15 amino acids. Germline V gives CDR1 SEHNR, CDR2 FQNEAQ (reference sequence). This chain's CDR3 is CASSLDGGLGQPQHF. The CDR3 DNA is TGTGCCAGCAGCTTAGATGGGGGCCTGGGACAGCCCCAGCATTTT.